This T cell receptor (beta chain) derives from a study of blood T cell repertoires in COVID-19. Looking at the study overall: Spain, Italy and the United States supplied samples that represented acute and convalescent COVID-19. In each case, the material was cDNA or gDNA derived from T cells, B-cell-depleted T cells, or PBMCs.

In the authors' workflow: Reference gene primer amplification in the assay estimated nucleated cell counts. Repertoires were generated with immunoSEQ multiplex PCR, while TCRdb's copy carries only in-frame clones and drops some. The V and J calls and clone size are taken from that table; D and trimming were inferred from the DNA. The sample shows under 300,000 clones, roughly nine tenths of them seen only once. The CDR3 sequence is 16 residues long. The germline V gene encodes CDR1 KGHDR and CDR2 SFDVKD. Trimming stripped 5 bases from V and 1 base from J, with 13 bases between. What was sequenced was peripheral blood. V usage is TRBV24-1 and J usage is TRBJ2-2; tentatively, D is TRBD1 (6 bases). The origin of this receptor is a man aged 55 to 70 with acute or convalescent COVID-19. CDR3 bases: TGTGCCACCAGTGTGAAAGGGGGTCTGAACACCGGGGAGCTGTTTTTT. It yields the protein CATSVKGGLNTGELFF.